A single TCR beta chain is shown here with its context. The data were obtained in a study of shared clonotypes between healthy human individuals. Clones were sequenced by immunoSEQ multiplex PCR, and TCRdb holds only the in-frame ones, with some missing. This table holds a few million clones, 90% to 97% found once. V gave up 0 bases and J gave up 1 base, with 19 bases separating them. Germline V gene lookup returns CDR1 SGDLS and CDR2 YYNGEE. The CDR3 spans 19 residues. The sequence was collected from a man aged 18 to 30 in good health. J is TRBJ2-2 and V is TRBV9, with a possible D match to TRBD2 (6 bases). Sequenced: naive CD4+ T cells sorted from blood. Subset described: CD45RA+ positively selected. The CDR3 bases are TGTGCCAGCAGCGTAGCTGGGGGGTCTAGAAGAGGGAACACCGGGGAGCTGTTTTTT. This translates into CASSVAGGSRRGNTGELFF.